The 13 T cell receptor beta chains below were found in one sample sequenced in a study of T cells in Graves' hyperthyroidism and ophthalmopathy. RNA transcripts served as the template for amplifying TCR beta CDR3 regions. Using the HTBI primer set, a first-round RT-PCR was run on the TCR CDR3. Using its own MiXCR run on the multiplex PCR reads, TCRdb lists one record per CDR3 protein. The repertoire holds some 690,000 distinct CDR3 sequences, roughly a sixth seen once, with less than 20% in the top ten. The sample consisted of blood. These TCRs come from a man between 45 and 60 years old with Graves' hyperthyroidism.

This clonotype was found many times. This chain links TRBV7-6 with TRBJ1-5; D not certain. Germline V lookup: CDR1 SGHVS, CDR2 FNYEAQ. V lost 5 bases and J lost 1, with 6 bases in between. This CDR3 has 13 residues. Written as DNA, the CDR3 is TGTGCCAGCAGCCTACAGAGCAATCAGCCCCAGCATTTT. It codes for CASSLQSNQPQHF.

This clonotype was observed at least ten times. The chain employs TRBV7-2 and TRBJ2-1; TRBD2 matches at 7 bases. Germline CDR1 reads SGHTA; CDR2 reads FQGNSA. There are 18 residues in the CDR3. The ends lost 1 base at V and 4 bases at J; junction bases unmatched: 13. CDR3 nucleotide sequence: TGTGCCAGCAGCTTAGAAGAGCGGGAAGTAAGGCTTTACAATGAGCAGTTCTTC. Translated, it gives CASSLEEREVRLYNEQFF.

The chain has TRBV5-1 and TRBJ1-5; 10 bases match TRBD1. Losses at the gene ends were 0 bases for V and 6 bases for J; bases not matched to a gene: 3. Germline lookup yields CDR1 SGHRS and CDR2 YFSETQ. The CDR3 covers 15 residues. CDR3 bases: TGCGCCAGCAGCTTGGATGGACAGGGGGGTCAGCCCCAGCATTTT. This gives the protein CASSLDGQGGQPQHF.

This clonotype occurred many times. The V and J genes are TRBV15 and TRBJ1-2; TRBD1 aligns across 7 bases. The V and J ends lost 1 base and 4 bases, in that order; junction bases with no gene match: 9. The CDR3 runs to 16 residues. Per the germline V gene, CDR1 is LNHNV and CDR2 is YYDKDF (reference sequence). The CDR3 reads CATSRAPPGQTYGYTF. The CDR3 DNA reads TGTGCCACCAGCAGAGCGCCGCCGGGACAGACCTATGGCTACACCTTC. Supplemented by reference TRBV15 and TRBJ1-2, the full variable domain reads DAMVIQNPRYQVTQFGKPVTLSCSQTLNHNVMYWYQQKSSQAPKLLFHYYDKDFNNEADTPDNFQSRRPNTSFCFLDIRSPGLGDTAMYLCATSRAPPGQTYGYTFGSGTRLTVV.

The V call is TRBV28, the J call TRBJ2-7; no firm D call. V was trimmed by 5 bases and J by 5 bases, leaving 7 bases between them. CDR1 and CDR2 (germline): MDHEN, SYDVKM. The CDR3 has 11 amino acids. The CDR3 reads CASSLHDEQYF. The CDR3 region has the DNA TGTGCCAGCAGTCTTCACGACGAGCAGTACTTC.

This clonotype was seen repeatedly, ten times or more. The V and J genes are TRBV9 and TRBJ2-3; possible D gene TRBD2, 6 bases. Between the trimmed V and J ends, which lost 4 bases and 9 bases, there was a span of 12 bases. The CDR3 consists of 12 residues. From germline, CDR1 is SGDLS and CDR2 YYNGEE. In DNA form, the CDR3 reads TGTGCCAGCAGCTCACGGGACTCCACGCAGTATTTT. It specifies CASSSRDSTQYF.

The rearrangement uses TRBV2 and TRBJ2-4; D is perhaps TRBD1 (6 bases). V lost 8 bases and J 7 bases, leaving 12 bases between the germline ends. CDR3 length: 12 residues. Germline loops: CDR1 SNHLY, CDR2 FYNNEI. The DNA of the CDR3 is TGTGCCAGCCTCGGGACAAACAACATTCAGTACTTC. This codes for CASLGTNNIQYF.

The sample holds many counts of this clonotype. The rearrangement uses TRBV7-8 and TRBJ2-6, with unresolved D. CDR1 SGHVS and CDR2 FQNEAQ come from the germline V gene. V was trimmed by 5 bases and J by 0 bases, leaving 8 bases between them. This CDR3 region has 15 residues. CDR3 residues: CASSPGYSGANVLTF. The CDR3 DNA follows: TGTGCCAGCAGCCCCGGGTACTCTGGGGCCAACGTCCTGACTTTC. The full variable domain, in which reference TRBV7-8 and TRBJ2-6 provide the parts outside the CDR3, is GAGVSQSPRYKVAKRGQDVALRCDPISGHVSLFWYQQALGQGPEFLTYFQNEAQLDKSGLPSDRFFAERPEGSVSTLKIQRTQQEDSAVYLCASSPGYSGANVLTFGAGSRLTVL.

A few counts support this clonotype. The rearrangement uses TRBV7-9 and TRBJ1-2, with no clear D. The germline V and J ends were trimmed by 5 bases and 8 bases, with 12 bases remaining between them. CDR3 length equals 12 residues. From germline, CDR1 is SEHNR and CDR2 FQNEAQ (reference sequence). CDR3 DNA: TGTGCCAGCAGCCCACCATTTGGCGGCTACACCTTC. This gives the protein CASSPPFGGYTF.

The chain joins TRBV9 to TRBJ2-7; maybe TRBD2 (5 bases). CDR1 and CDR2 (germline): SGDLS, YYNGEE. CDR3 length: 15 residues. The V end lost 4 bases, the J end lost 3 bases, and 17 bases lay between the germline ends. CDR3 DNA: TGTGCCAGCAGCCCTCCCCCCGGGAACAACTACGAGCAGTACTTC. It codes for CASSPPPGNNYEQYF.

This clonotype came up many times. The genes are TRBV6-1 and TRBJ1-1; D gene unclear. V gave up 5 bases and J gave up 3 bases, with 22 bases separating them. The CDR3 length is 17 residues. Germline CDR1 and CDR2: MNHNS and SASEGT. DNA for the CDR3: TGTGCCAGCAGTTTACCCCGCCTGGGAGGGATGCACACTGAAGCTTTCTTT. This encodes CASSLPRLGGMHTEAFF.

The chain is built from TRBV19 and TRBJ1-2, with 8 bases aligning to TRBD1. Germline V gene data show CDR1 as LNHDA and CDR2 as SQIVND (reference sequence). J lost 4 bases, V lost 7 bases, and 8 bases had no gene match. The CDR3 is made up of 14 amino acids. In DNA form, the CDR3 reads TGTGCCAGTACCCCCGACAGGGGCTCCTATGGCTACACCTTC. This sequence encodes CASTPDRGSYGYTF.

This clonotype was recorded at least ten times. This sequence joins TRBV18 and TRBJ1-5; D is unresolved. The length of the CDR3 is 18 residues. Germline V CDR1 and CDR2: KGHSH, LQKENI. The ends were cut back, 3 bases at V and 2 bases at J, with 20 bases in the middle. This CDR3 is CASSPTDPGSSGNQPQHF. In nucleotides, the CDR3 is TGTGCCAGCTCACCCACGGACCCGGGTTCGAGCGGCAATCAGCCCCAGCATTTT. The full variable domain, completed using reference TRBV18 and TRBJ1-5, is NAGVMQNPRHLVRRRGQEARLRCSPMKGHSHVYWYRQLPEEGLKFMVYLQKENIIDESGMPKERFSAEFPKEGPSILRIQQVVRGDSAAYFCASSPTDPGSSGNQPQHFGDGTRLSIL.